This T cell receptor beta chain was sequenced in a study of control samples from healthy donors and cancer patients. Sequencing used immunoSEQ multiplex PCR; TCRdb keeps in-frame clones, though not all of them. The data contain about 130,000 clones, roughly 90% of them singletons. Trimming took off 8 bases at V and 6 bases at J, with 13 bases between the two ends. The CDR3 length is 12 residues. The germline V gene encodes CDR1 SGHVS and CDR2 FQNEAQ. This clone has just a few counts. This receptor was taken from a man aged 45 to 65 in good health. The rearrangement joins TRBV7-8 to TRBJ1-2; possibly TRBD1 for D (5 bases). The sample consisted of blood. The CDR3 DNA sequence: TGTGCCAGCGCGGCGGGACTTGATGGCTACACCTTC. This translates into CASAAGLDGYTF. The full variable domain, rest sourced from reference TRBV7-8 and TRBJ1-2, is GAGVSQSPRYKVAKRGQDVALRCDPISGHVSLFWYQQALGQGPEFLTYFQNEAQLDKSGLPSDRFFAERPEGSVSTLKIQRTQQEDSAVYLCASAAGLDGYTFGSGTRLTVV.